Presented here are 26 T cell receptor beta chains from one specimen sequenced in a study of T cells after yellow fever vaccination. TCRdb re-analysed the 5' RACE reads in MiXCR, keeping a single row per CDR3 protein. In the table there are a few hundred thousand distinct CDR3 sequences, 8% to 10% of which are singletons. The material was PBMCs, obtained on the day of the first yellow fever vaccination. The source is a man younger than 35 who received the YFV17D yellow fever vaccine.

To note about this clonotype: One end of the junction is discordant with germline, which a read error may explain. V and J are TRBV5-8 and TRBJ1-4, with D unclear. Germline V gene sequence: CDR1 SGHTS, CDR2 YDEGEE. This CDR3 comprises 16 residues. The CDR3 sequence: CAISPGLLGGSEKLFF. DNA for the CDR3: TGTGCCATCAGCCCTGGGCTCCTCGGAGGGAGTGAAAAACTGTTTTTT.

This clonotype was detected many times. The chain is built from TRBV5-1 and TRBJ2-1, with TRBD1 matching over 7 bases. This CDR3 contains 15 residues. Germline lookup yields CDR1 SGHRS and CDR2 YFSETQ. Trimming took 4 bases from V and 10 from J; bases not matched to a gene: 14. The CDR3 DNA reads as TGCGCCAGCAGCCCCGGGACAGCCGGGGAAGGGGAGCAGTTCTTC. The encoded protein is CASSPGTAGEGEQFF.

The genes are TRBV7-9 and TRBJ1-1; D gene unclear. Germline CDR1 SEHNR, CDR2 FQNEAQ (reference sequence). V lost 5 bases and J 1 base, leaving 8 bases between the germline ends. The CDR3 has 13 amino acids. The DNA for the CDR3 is TGTGCCAGCAGCGAATATCAGAACACTGAAGCTTTCTTT. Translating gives CASSEYQNTEAFF.

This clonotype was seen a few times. The chain's CDR3 is CASSTGRLAAEAFF. Here the CDR3 DNA reads TGTGCCAGCAGTACGGGACGGCTCGCGGCTGAAGCTTTCTTT. The gene calls are TRBV6-2 or TRBV6-3 and TRBJ1-1; the D gene is possibly TRBD1 (5 bases). CDR1 is MNHEY, CDR2 SVGEGT, per germline. CDR3 size: 14 residues. V gave up 5 bases and J gave up 6 bases, with 16 bases separating them.

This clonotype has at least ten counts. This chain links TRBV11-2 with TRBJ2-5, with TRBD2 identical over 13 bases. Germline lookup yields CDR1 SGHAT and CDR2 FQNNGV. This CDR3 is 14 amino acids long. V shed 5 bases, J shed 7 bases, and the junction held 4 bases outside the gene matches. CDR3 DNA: TGTGCCAGCAGCACTAGCGGGGGGGCGGGGACCCAGTACTTC. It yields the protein CASSTSGGAGTQYF.

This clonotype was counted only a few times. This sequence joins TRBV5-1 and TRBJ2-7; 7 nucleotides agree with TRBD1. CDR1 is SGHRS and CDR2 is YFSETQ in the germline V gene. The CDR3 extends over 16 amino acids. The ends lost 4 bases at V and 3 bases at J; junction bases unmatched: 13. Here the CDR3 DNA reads TGCGCCAGCAGCCCACCCGACAGGGCCGTTGTCTACGAGCAGTACTTC. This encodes CASSPPDRAVVYEQYF.

The CDR3 protein is CASSVDPLETQYF. The CDR3 DNA sequence: TGTGCCAGCAGCGTGGACCCTCTGGAGACCCAGTACTTC. The rearrangement uses TRBV7-9 and TRBJ2-5; D not certain. The germline V gene encodes CDR1 SEHNR and CDR2 FQNEAQ (reference sequence). Trimming stripped 5 bases from V and 5 bases from J, with 12 bases between. This CDR3 contains 13 residues.

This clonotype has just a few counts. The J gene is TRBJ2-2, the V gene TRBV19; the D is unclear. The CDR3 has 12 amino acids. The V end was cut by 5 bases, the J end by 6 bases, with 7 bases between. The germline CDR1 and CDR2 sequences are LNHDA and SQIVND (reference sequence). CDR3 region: CASSWYSGELFF. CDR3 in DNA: TGTGCCAGTAGTTGGTATTCCGGGGAGCTGTTTTTT. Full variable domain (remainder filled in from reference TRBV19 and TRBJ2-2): DGGITQSPKYLFRKEGQNVTLSCEQNLNHDAMYWYRQDPGQGLRLIYYSQIVNDFQKGDIAEGYSVSREKKESFPLTVTSAQKNPTAFYLCASSWYSGELFFGEGSRLTVL.

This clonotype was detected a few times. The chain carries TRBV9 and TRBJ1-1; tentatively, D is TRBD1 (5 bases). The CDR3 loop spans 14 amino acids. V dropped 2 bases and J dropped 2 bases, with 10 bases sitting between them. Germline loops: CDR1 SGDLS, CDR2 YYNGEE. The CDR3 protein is CASSVGTVNTEAFF. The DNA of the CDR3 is TGTGCCAGCAGCGTTGGGACGGTTAACACTGAAGCTTTCTTT.

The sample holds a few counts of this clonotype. CDR3: CASSLKTGNSYEQYF. CDR3 sequence (DNA): TGTGCCAGCAGCTTAAAGACAGGGAACTCCTACGAGCAGTACTTC. The V call is TRBV7-2, the J call TRBJ2-7; 7 nucleotides match TRBD1. The germline V gene encodes CDR1 SGHTA and CDR2 FQGNSA. Trimming removed 2 bases from V and 0 bases from J; junction bases left unmatched: 4. The CDR3 runs 15 residues. Variable domain in full (rest from reference TRBV7-2 and TRBJ2-7): GAGVSQSPSNKVTEKGKDVELRCDPISGHTALYWYRQSLGQGLEFLIYFQGNSAPDKSGLPSDRFSAERTGGSVSTLTIQRTQQEDSAVYLCASSLKTGNSYEQYFGPGTRLTVT.

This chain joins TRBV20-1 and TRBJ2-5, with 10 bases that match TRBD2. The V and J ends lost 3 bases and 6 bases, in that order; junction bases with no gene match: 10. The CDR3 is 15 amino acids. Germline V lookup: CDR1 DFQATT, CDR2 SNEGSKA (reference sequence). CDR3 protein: CSASATSGVRKTQYF. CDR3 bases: TGCAGTGCTAGTGCCACTAGCGGGGTGCGAAAGACCCAGTACTTC.

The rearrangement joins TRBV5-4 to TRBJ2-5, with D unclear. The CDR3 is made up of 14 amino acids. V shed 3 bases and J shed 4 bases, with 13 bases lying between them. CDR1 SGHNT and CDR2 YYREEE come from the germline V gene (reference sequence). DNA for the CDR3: TGTGCCAGCAGCTCCCCCCAGTGGCCAGAGACCCAGTACTTC. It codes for CASSSPQWPETQYF. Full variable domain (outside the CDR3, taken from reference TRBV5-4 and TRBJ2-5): ETGVTQSPTHLIKTRGQQVTLRCSSQSGHNTVSWYQQALGQGPQFIFQYYREEENGRGNFPPRFSGLQFPNYSSELNVNALELDDSALYLCASSSPQWPETQYFGPGTRLLVL.

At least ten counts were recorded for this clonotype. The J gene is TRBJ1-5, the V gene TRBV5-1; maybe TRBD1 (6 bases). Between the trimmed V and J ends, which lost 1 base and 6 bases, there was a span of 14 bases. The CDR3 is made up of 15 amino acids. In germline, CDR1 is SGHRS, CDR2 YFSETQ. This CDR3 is CASSLRGGPSQPQHF. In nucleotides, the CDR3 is TGCGCCAGCAGCTTGAGGGGGGGCCCCAGTCAGCCCCAGCATTTT.

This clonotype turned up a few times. DNA for the CDR3: TGCGCCAGCAGCTTTGGACAGGACGGCGAAAAACTGTTTTTT. It translates to CASSFGQDGEKLFF. This rearrangement joins TRBV5-1 to TRBJ1-4, with TRBD1 identical over 7 bases. The CDR3 extends over 14 amino acids. The trim removed 2 bases at V and 8 bases at J, leaving 6 bases unmatched. The germline V gene has CDR1 SGHRS and CDR2 YFSETQ.

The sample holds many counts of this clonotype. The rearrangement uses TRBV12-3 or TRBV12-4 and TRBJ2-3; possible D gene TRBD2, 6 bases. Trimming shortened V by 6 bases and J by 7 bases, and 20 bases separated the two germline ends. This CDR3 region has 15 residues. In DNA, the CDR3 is TGTGCCAGCAGGAGCTATAGCGGTAGTTCGAATACGCAGTATTTT. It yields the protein CASRSYSGSSNTQYF.

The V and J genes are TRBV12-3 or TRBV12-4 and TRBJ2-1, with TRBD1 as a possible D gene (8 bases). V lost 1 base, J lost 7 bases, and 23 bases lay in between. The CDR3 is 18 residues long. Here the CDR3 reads CASSLVGAGDRRRNEQFF. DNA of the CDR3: TGTGCCAGCAGTTTAGTTGGGGCGGGGGACAGGAGGAGGAATGAGCAGTTCTTC.

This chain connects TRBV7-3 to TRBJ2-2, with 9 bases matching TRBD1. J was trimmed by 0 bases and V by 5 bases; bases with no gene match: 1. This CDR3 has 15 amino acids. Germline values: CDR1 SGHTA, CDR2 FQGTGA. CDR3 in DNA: TGTGCCAGCAGCACAGGGGGCGCGAACACCGGGGAGCTGTTTTTT. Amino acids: CASSTGGANTGELFF.

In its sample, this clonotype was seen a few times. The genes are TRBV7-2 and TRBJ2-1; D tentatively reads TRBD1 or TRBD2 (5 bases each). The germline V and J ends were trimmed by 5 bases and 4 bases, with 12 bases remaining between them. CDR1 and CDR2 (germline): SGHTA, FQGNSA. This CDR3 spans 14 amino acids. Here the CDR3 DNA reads TGTGCCAGCAGCGTCGACGGGGCTTACAATGAGCAGTTCTTC. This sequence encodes CASSVDGAYNEQFF.

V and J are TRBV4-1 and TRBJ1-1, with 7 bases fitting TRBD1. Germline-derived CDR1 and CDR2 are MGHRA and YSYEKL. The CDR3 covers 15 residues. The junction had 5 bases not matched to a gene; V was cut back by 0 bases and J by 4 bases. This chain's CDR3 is CASSQEHRGSTEAFF. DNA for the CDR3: TGCGCCAGCAGCCAAGAGCACAGGGGAAGCACTGAAGCTTTCTTT.

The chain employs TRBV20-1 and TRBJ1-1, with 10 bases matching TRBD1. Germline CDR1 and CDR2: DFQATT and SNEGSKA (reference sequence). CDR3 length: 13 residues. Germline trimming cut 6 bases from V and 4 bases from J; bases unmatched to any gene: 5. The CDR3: CSAQDRGGTEAFF. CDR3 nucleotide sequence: TGCAGTGCGCAGGACAGGGGGGGCACTGAAGCTTTCTTT.

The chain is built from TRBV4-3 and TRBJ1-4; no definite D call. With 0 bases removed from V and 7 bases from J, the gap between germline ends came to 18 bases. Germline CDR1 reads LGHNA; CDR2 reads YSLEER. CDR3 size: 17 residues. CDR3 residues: CASSQDLNPGIGEKLFF. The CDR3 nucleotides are TGCGCCAGCAGCCAAGATCTTAACCCGGGAATCGGTGAAAAACTGTTTTTT.

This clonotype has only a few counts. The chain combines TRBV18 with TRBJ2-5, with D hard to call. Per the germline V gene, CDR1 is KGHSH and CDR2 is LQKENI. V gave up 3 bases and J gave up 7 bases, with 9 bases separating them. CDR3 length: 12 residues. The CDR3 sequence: CASSPALPTQYF. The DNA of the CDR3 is TGTGCCAGCTCACCCGCCCTCCCGACCCAGTACTTC.

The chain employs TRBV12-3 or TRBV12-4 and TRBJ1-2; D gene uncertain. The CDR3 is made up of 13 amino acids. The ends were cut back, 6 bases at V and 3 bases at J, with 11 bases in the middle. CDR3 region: CASSPAVYYGYTF. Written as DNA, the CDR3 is TGTGCCAGCAGCCCCGCAGTCTACTATGGCTACACCTTC.

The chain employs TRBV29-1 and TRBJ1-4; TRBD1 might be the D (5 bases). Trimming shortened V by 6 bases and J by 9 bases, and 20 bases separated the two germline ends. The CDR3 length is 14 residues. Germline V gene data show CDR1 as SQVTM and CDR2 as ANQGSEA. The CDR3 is CSVWTGGEMKKLFF. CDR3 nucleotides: TGCAGCGTGTGGACTGGGGGGGAGATGAAAAAACTGTTTTTT.

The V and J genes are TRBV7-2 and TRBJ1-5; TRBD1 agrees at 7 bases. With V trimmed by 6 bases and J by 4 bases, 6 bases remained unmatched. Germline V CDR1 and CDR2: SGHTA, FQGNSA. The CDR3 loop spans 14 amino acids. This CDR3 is CASRAGGQNQPQHF. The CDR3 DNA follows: TGTGCCAGCAGGGCAGGGGGTCAAAATCAGCCCCAGCATTTT.

The CDR3 loop is CASRLTLSGGSPLHF. The CDR3 region has the DNA TGTGCCAGCAGGTTGACACTCTCCGGCGGTTCACCCCTCCACTTT. The J gene is TRBJ1-6, the V gene TRBV6-1; D unresolved. V was trimmed by 6 bases and J by 9 bases, leaving 18 bases between them. CDR1 is MNHNS, CDR2 SASEGT, per germline. This CDR3 contains 15 residues.